A single sample is the source of the 4 T cell receptor beta chains below, sequenced in a study of T-cell memory formation after mild COVID-19. TCRdb redid the calling of the 5' RACE reads with MiXCR, one entry per CDR3 protein. Of about 350,000 distinct CDR3 sequences listed, roughly an eighth are singletons. The sample was PBMCs or a T cell subset sorted from them (not recorded which). The source of these receptors is a man aged 18 to 29 who had mild COVID-19 (a few samples of this study predate the infection). Cell type and time point are not known.

The V and J genes are TRBV9 and TRBJ2-3; TRBD2 aligns across 10 bases. Trimming took 4 bases from V and 4 from J; bases not matched to a gene: 6. Germline-derived CDR1 and CDR2 are SGDLS and YYNGEE. CDR3 length: 15 residues. CDR3 protein: CASSRSGGVPDTQYF. CDR3 DNA: TGTGCCAGCAGCAGGAGCGGGGGGGTCCCAGATACGCAGTATTTT. Full variable domain (missing parts from reference TRBV9 and TRBJ2-3): DSGVTQTPKHLITATGQRVTLRCSPRSGDLSVYWYQQSLDQGLQFLIQYYNGEERAKGNILERFSAQQFPDLHSELNLSSLELGDSALYFCASSRSGGVPDTQYFGPGTRLTVL.

This clonotype was seen repeatedly, ten times or more. The conserved phenylalanine or tryptophan normally closing the CDR3 is absent here, so this likely arose from a read error. V gene TRBV28 combines with J gene TRBJ1-2; 7 positions agree with TRBD1. After removal of 6 bases from V and 3 bases from J, the junction contained 4 bases not matched to a gene. CDR3 size: 13 residues. Germline CDR1 is MDHEN and CDR2 is SYDVKM. CDR3 residues: CASSSGQDYGYTL. The CDR3 DNA is TGTGCCAGCAGCTCCGGACAGGACTATGGCTACACCTTA.

This clonotype was picked up many times. The V gene is TRBV5-1, the J gene TRBJ2-7; D gene unclear. Trimming took 3 bases from V and 1 from J, leaving 8 bases between them. CDR1 and CDR2 (germline): SGHRS, YFSETQ. The CDR3 sequence is 13 residues long. CDR3 sequence (DNA): TGCGCCAGCAGCTCGGACCCTTCCTACGAGCAGTACTTC. Its protein product is CASSSDPSYEQYF.

V and J are TRBV6-5 and TRBJ1-6; a possible D gene is TRBD1 (5 bases). The length of the CDR3 is 14 residues. Trimming removed 6 bases at V and 7 bases at J, with 13 bases between. From germline, CDR1 is MNHEY and CDR2 SVGAGI. CDR3 in DNA: TGTGCCAGCAGCTTGGGACCGAAAAATTCACCCCTCCACTTT. This codes for CASSLGPKNSPLHF.